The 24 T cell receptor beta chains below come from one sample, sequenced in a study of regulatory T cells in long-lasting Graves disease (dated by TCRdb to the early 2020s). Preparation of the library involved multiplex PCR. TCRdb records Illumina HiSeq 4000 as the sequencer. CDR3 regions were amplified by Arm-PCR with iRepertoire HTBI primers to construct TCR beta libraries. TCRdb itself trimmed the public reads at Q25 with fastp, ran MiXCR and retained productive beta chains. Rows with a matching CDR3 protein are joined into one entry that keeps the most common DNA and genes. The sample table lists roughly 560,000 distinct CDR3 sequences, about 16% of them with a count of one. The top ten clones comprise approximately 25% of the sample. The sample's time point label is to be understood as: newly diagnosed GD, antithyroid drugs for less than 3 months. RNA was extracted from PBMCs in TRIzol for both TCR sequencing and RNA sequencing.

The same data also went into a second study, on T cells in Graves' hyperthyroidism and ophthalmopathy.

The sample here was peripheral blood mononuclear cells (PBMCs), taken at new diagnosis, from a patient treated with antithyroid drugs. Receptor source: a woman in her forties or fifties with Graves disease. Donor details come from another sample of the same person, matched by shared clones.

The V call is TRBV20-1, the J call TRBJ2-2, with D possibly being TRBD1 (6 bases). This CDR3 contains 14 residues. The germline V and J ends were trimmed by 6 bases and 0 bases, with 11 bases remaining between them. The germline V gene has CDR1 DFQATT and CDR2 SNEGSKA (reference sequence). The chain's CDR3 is CSAQQGSNTGELFF. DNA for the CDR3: TGCAGTGCCCAGCAGGGGTCGAACACCGGGGAGCTGTTTTTT.

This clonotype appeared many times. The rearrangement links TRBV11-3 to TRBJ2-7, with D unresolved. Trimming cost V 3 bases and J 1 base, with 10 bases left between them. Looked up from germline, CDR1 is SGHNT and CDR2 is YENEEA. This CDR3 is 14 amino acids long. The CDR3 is CASSLTDASYEQYF. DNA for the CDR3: TGTGCCAGCAGCTTGACGGACGCATCCTACGAGCAGTACTTC.

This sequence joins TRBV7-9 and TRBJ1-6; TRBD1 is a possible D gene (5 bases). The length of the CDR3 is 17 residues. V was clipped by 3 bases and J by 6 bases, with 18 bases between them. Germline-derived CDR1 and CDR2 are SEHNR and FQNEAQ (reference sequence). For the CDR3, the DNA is TGTGCCAGCAGCTTGGGGCCGTCGGGGGGTGGTAATTCACCCCTCCACTTT. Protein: CASSLGPSGGGNSPLHF.

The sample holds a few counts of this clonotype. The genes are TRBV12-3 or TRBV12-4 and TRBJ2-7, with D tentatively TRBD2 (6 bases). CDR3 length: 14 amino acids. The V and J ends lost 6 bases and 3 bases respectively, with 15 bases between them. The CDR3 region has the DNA TGTGCCAGCAGCTCCGGGGTGGGACTCTACGAGCAGTACTTC. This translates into CASSSGVGLYEQYF.

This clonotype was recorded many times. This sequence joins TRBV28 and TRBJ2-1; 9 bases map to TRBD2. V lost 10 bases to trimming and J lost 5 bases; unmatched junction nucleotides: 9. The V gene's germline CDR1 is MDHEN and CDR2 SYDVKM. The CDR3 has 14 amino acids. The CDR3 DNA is TGTGCCACTTGCGGGGGGGCTCTGAACAATGAGCAGTTCTTC. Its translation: CATCGGALNNEQFF. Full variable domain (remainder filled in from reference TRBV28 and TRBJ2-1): DVKVTQSSRYLVKRTGEKVFLECVQDMDHENMFWYRQDPGLGLRLIYFSYDVKMKEKGDIPEGYSVSREKKERFSLILESASTNQTSMYLCATCGGALNNEQFFGPGTRLTVL.

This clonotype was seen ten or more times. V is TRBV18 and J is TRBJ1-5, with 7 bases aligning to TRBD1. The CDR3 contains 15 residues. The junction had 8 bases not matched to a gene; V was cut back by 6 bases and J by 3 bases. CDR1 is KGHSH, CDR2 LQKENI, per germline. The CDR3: CASSLRGADNQPQHF. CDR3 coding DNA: TGTGCCAGCTCGCTCAGGGGGGCCGACAATCAGCCCCAGCATTTT.

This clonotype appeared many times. The CDR3 is CSAGLAGGEQFF. The CDR3 coding sequence is TGCAGTGCGGGACTAGCGGGGGGTGAGCAGTTCTTC. This chain connects TRBV20-1 to TRBJ2-1; 15 nucleotides match TRBD2. Trimming at V came to 6 bases and at J to 9 bases, leaving 0 bases not matched to a gene. Germline V lookup: CDR1 DFQATT, CDR2 SNEGSKA (reference sequence). The CDR3 consists of 12 residues.

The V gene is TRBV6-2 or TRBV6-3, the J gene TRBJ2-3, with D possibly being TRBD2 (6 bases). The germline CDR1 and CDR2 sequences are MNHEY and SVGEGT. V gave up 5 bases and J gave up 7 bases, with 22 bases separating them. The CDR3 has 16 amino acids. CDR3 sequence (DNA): TGTGCCAGCAGTGAAGTTATGGGAGGATCGAGCAATACGCAGTATTTT. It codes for CASSEVMGGSSNTQYF.

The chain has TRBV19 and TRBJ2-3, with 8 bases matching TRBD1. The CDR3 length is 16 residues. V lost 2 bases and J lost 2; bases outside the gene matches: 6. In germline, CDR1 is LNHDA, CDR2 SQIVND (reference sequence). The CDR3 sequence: CASSIPQGAYTDTQYF. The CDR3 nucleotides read TGTGCCAGTAGTATACCCCAGGGGGCCTACACAGATACGCAGTATTTT.

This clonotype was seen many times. The CDR3 here is CASSLAGGGPYEQYF. The CDR3 nucleotides read TGTGCCAGCAGTTTAGCCGGGGGTGGCCCCTACGAGCAGTACTTC. The chain links TRBV12-3 or TRBV12-4 to TRBJ2-7; D may be TRBD2 (6 bases). V was clipped by 0 bases and J by 2 bases, with 11 bases between them. This CDR3 region has 15 residues.

The CDR3 protein is CASSLVRTSIGQYF. Written as DNA, the CDR3 is TGTGCCAGCAGCTTAGTGCGGACATCGATTGGACAGTACTTC. This chain links TRBV7-8 with TRBJ2-4; TRBD1 is a possible D gene (5 bases). Trimming pared 1 base from V and 13 bases from J, leaving 17 bases between. The CDR3 runs 14 residues. Germline V gene sequence: CDR1 SGHVS, CDR2 FQNEAQ.

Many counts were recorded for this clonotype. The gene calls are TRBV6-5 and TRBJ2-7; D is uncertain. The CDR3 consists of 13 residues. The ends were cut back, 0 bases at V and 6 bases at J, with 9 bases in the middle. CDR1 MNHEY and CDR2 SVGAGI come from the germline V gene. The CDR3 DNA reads TGTGCCAGCAGTTACTCTCAAAGTCGCGAGCAGTACTTC. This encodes CASSYSQSREQYF.

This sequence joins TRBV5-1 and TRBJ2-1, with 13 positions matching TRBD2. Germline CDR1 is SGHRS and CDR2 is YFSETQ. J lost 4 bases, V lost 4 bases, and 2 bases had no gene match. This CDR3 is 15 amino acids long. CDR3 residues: CASSTSGGAYNEQFF. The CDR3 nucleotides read TGCGCCAGCAGCACTAGCGGGGGGGCTTACAATGAGCAGTTCTTC. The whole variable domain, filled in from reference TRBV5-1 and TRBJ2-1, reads KAGVTQTPRYLIKTRGQQVTLSCSPISGHRSVSWYQQTPGQGLQFLFEYFSETQRNKGNFPGRFSGRQFSNSRSEMNVSTLELGDSALYLCASSTSGGAYNEQFFGPGTRLTVL.

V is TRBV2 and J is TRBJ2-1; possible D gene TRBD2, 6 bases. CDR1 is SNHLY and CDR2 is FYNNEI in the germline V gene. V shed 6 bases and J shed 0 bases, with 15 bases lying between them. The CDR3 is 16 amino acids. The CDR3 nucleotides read TGTGCCAGCAGCTCCGGGACTGGCATCTCCTACAATGAGCAGTTCTTC. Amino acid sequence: CASSSGTGISYNEQFF.

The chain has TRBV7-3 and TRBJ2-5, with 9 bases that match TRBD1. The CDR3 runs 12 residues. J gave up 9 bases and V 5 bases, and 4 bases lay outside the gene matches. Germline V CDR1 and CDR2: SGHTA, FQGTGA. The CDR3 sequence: CASSPGTGSQYF. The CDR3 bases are TGTGCCAGCAGCCCCGGGACAGGGTCCCAGTACTTC.

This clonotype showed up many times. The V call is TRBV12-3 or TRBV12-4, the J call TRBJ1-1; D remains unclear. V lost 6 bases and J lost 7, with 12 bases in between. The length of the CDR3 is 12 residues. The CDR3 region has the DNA TGTGCCAGCAGGTATGGACGGGGTGAAGCTTTCTTT. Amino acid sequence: CASRYGRGEAFF.

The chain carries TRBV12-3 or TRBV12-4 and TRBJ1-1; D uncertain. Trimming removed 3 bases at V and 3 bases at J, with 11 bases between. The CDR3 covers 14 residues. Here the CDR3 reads CASSFSGLHTEAFF. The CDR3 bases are TGTGCCAGCAGTTTCTCCGGACTTCACACTGAAGCTTTCTTT.

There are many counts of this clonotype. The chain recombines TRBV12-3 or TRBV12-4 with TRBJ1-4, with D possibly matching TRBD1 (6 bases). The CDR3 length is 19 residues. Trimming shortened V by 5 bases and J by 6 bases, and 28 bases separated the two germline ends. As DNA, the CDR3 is TGTGCCAGCAGTCCTACCCCGGTTACAGGGACGACCTCGGATGAAAAACTGTTTTTT. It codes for CASSPTPVTGTTSDEKLFF.

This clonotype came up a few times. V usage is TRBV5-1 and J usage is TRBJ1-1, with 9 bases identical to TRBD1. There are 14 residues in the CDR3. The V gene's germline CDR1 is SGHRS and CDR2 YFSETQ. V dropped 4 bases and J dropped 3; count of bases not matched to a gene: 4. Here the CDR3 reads CASSPRTGDTEAFF. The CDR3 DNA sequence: TGCGCCAGCAGCCCGAGGACAGGGGACACTGAAGCTTTCTTT.

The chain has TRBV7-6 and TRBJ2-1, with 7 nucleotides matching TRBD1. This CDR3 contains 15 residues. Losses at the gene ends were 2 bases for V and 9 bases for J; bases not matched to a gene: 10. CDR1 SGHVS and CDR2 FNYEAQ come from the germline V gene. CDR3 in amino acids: CASSLWYRGTGEQFF. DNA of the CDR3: TGTGCCAGCAGCTTATGGTACAGGGGTACGGGTGAGCAGTTCTTC. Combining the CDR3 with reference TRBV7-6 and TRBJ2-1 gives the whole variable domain GAGVSQSPRYKVTKRGQDVALRCDPISGHVSLYWYRQALGQGPEFLTYFNYEAQQDKSGLPNDRFSAERPEGSISTLTIQRTEQRDSAMYRCASSLWYRGTGEQFFGPGTRLTVL.

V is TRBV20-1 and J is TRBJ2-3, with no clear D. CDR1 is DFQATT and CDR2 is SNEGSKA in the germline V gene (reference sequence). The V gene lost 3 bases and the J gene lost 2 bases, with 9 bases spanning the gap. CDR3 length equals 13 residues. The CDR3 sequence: CSASTDLTDTQYF. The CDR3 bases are TGCAGTGCTAGCACCGACCTCACAGATACGCAGTATTTT.

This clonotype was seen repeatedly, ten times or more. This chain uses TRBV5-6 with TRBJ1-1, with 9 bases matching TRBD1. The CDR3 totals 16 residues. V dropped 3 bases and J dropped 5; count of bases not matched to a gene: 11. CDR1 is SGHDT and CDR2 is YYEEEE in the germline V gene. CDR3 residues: CASSSWGTGLGTEAFF. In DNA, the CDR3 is TGTGCCAGCAGCTCGTGGGGGACAGGGCTTGGAACTGAAGCTTTCTTT.

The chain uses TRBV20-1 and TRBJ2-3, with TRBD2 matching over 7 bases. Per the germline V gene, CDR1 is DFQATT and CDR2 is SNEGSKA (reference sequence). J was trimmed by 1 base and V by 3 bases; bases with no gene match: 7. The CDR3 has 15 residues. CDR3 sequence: CSARTSPLGTDTQYF. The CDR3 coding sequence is TGCAGTGCTAGGACTAGCCCGCTTGGCACAGATACGCAGTATTTT.

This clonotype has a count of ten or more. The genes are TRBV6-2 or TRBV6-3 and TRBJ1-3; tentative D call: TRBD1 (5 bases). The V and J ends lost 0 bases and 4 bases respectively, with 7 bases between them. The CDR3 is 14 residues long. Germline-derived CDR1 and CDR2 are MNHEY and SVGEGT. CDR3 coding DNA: TGTGCCAGCAGTTACTCGAGGGGAGGAAACACCATATATTTT. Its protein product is CASSYSRGGNTIYF.